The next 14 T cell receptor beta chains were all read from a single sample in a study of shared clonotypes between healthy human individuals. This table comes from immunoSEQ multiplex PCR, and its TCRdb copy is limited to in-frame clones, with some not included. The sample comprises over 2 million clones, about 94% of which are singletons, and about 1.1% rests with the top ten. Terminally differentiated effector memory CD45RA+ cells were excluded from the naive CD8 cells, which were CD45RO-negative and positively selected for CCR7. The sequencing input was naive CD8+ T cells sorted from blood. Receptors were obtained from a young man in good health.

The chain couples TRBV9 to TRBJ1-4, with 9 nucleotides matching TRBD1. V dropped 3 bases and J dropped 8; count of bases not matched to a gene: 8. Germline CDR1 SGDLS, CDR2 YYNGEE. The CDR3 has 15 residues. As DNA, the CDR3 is TGTGCCAGCAGCGCCGCTACAGGGGGCGTAGAAAAACTGTTTTTT. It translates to CASSAATGGVEKLFF.

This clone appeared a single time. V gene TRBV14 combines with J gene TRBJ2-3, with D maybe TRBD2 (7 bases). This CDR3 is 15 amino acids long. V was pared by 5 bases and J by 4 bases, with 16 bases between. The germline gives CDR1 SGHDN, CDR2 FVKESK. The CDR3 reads CASSFWGGRADTQYF. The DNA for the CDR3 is TGTGCCAGCAGCTTCTGGGGGGGGCGCGCAGATACGCAGTATTTT.

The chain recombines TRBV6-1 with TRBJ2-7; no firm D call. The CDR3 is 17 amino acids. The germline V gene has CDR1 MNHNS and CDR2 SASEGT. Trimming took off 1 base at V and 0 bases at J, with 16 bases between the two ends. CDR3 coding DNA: TGTGCCAGCAGTGAAGATCGAGCTTCCGAGAGCTCCTACGAGCAGTACTTC. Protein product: CASSEDRASESSYEQYF.

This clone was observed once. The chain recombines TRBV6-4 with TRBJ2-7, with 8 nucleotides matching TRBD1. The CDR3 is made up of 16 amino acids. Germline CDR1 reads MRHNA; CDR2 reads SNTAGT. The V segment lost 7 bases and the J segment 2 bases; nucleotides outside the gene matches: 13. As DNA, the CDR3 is TGTGCCAGCACCGGGACAGGACAAGAACTGGCCTACGAGCAGTACTTC. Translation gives CASTGTGQELAYEQYF.

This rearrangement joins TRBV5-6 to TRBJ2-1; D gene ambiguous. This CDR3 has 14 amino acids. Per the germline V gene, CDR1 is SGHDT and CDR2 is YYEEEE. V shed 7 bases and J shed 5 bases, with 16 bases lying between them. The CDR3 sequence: CASEQLGFDNEQFF. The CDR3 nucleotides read TGTGCCAGCGAGCAATTGGGGTTTGACAATGAGCAGTTCTTC.

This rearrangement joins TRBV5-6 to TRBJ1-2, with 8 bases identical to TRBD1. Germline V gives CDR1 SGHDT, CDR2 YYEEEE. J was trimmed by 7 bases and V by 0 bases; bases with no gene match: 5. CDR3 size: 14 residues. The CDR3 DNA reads TGTGCCAGCAGCTTGGAGCAGGGGGCGTCTGGCTACACCTTC. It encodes CASSLEQGASGYTF.

The CDR3 loop reads CASEGPIGYEQYF. As DNA, the CDR3 is TGTGCCAGCGAGGGCCCGATAGGCTACGAGCAGTACTTC. The V gene is TRBV25-1, the J gene TRBJ2-7; D perhaps matches TRBD2 (5 bases). The CDR3 is 13 amino acids. Looked up from germline, CDR1 is MGHDK and CDR2 is SYGVNS. The V gene lost 8 bases and the J gene lost 3 bases, with 14 bases spanning the gap.

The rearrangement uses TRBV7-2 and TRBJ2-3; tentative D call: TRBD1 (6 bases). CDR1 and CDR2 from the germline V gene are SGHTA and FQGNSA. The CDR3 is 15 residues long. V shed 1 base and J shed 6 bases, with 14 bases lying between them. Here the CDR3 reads CASSLGTELIDTQYF. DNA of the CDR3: TGTGCCAGCAGCTTAGGGACAGAGCTTATCGATACGCAGTATTTT. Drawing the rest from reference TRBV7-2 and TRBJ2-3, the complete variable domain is GAGVSQSPSNKVTEKGKDVELRCDPISGHTALYWYRQSLGQGLEFLIYFQGNSAPDKSGLPSDRFSAERTGGSVSTLTIQRTQQEDSAVYLCASSLGTELIDTQYFGPGTRLTVL.

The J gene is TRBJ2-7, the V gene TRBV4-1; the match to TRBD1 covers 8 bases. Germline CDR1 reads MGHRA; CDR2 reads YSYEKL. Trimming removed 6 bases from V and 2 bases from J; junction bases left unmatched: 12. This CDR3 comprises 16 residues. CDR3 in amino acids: CASSHTGTGATYEQYF. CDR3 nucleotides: TGCGCCAGCAGTCATACCGGGACAGGCGCTACCTACGAGCAGTACTTC.

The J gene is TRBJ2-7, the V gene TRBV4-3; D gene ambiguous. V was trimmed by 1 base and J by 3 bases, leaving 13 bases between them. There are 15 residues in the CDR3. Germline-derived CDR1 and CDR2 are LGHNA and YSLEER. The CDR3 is CASSQGAANNYEQYF. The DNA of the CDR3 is TGCGCCAGCAGCCAAGGGGCCGCGAACAACTACGAGCAGTACTTC.

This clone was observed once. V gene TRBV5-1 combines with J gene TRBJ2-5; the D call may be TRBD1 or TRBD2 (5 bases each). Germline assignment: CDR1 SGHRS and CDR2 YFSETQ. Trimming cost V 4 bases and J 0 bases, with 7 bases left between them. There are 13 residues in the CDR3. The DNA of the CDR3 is TGCGCCAGCAGCGGGGACGACCAAGAGACCCAGTACTTC. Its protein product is CASSGDDQETQYF.

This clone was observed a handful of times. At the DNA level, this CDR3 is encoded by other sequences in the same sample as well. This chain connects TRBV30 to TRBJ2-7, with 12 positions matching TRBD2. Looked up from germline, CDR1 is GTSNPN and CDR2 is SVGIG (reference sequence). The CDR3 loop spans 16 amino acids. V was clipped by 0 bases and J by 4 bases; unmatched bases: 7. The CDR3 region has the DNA TGTGCCTGGAGTGTACTAGCGGGGGGTCCTGGGTACGAGCAGTACTTC. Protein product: CAWSVLAGGPGYEQYF.

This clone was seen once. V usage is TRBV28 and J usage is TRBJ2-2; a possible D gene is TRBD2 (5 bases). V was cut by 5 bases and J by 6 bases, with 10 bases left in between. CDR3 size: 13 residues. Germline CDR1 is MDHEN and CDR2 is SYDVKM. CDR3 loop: CASSASFAGELFF. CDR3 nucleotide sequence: TGTGCCAGCAGTGCTAGCTTTGCCGGGGAGCTGTTTTTT.

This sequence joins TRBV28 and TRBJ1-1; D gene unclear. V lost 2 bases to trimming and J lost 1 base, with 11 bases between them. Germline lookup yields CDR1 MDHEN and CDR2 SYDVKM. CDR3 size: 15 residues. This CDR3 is CASSLILDGNTEAFF. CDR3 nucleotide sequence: TGTGCCAGCAGTTTAATTTTGGACGGGAACACTGAAGCTTTCTTT.